This TCR beta chain is from a study of beta chain features in type 1 diabetes. CDR1 LGHNA and CDR2 YNFKEQ come from the germline V gene. The junction had 7 bases not matched to a gene; V was cut back by 2 bases and J by 1 base. The CDR3 has 17 amino acids. General study findings and limits: For type 1 diabetes patients, VDJ junctions showed fewer insertions and more deletions. All four CD4+ subsets of Type 1 diabetes patients contained TCRB CDR3s that were moderately but significantly shorter. PCR might favor shorter templates, but any such skew would affect patients and controls equally.

Sequencing targeted expressed TCRB transcripts, as all isolated RNA had been reverse transcribed. The read count averaged approximately 3.3 million across naive, central memory and regulatory T cell samples. Sequencing was performed with immunoSEQ multiplex PCR; in TCRdb, only in-frame clones are kept and a portion is missing. The sample carries 150,000 to 200,000 clones, roughly 8% recorded once. With regard to this clone: Its antigen remains unidentified.

What was sequenced was central memory CD4+ T cells from blood. The chain links TRBV4-2 to TRBJ1-5, with 8 bases identical to TRBD1. The sequence came from a woman aged 18-30 years with type 1 diabetes. The chain's CDR3 is CASSQSQGVWSNQPQHF. CDR3 sequence (DNA): TGTGCCAGCAGCCAATCACAGGGGGTCTGGAGCAATCAGCCCCAGCATTTT.